This T cell receptor (beta chain) was obtained from a study of T-cell reconstitution after alpha-beta-depleted transplantation in children. Findings and caveats of the study: Reportedly, alpha-beta T cells present about two months post-transplant originated from several hundred expanded clones of graft origin.

In regard to this clonotype: The antigen remains undetermined.

CDR1 and CDR2 (germline): LGHNA, YNFKEQ. This CDR3 is 13 amino acids long. Trimming stripped 10 bases from V and 7 bases from J, with 19 bases between. Unique molecular identifiers featured in how the TCRbeta library was prepared. TCRdb called the PCR reads again in MiXCR, with one record for every CDR3 protein. The table shows 4,000 to 6,000 distinct CDR3 sequences, with approximately 25% occurring only once. The chain joins TRBV4-2 to TRBJ2-5; no clear D. The sequence was obtained from a male patient aged 2-10 years who had a stem cell transplant for acute lymphoblastic leukemia, so the T cells may come from the graft donor. Sequencing used PBMCs, mostly from graft donor cells, obtained 60 days after TCRalphabeta/CD19-depleted stem cell transplant. Here the CDR3 reads CAMGPGLVGTQYF. The CDR3 DNA is TGTGCCATGGGCCCCGGGCTCGTCGGGACCCAGTACTTC.